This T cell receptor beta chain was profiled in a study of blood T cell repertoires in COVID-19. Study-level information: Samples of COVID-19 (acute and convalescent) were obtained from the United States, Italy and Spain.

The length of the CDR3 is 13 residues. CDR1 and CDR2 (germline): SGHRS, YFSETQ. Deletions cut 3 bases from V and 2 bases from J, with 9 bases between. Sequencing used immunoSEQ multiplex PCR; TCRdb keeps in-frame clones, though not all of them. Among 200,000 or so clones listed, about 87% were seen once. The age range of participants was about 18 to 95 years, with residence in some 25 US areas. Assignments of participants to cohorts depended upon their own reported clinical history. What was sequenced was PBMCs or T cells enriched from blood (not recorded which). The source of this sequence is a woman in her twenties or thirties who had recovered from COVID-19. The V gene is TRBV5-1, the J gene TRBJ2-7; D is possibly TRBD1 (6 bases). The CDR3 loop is CASSSDRAYEQYF. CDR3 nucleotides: TGCGCCAGCAGCTCGGACAGAGCCTACGAGCAGTACTTC.